What follows describes a single T cell receptor (beta chain). The sample has other DNA sequences that encode this CDR3 too. This sample is part of a study of shared clonotypes between healthy human individuals. CD45RO-negative CD8 cells positively selected for CCR7 made up the naive population, which excluded terminally differentiated effector memory CD45RA+ cells. The CDR3 contains 14 residues. Germline CDR1 MNHEY, CDR2 SMNVEV (reference sequence). Trimming took off 5 bases at V and 1 base at J, with 6 bases between the two ends. Assay: immunoSEQ multiplex PCR; the TCRdb copy retains only in-frame clones and omits some. The sample records roughly 2.1 million clones, 93% being singletons.

The receptor comes from a man between 18 and 29 years old in good health. Some clones in this sample may be carry-over from other donors' samples. The sequenced sample was naive CD8+ T cells from PBMCs. The J gene is TRBJ2-6, the V gene TRBV27; D perhaps matches TRBD1 (6 bases). The CDR3 coding sequence is TGTGCCAGCAGTAGGGGGTCTGGGGCCAACGTCCTGACTTTC. Translating it yields CASSRGSGANVLTF. The full variable domain, completed using reference TRBV27 and TRBJ2-6, is EAQVTQNPRYLITVTGKKLTVTCSQNMNHEYMSWYRQDPGLGLRQIYYSMNVEVTDKGDVPEGYKVSRKEKRNFPLILESPSPNQTSLYFCASSRGSGANVLTFGAGSRLTVL.